The sequence of this T cell receptor beta chain was determined in a study of T cells in Graves' hyperthyroidism and ophthalmopathy. General observations from the study: Appearing also in blood were most of the thyroid clonotypes expanded above 0.001. Progression to ophthalmopathy was predicted a median of 6.5 months early.

Not enrolled were patients with uncontrolled infection, other autoimmune disease, pregnancy or lactation. The source material, RNA transcripts, was used to amplify TCR beta CDR3 regions. The TCR CDR3 was amplified in a first-round RT-PCR using the HTBI primer set. TCRdb redid the calling of the multiplex PCR reads with MiXCR, one entry per CDR3 protein. The profile covers 300,000 to 500,000 distinct CDR3 sequences, with 11% to 15% appearing a single time and approximately 29% taken by the ten largest. Germline V gene sequence: CDR1 GTSNPN, CDR2 SVGIG (reference sequence). Trimming took 4 bases from V and 9 from J; bases not matched to a gene: 11. The CDR3 totals 13 residues. This clonotype was detected ten times or more. Its specificity is not known.

The sample comprised blood. The chain links TRBV30 to TRBJ1-1, with 7 bases identical to TRBD1. The receptor comes from a middle-aged man with Graves' ophthalmopathy. The CDR3 reads CAWIFGQAPKAFF. CDR3 sequence (DNA): TGTGCCTGGATCTTTGGACAGGCCCCGAAAGCTTTCTTT.